These 12 T cell receptor beta chains share one sample of origin, sequenced in a study of T cell repertoires in cytomegalovirus infection (dated by TCRdb to between 2018 and 2021). TCRdb names Illumina HiSeq 1500 as the instrument used. The public sequencing data were trimmed at Q25 with fastp and processed into clonotypes with MiXCR by TCRdb, which kept only in-frame beta chains. Identical CDR3 proteins give one entry, which carries the most common genes and DNA. The sample table shows 250,000 or so distinct CDR3 sequences, and approximately 17% are seen once. Around 47% of the sample goes to the ten largest clones. The sequenced sample consisted of CD8+ T cells from PBMCs. The origin of the receptors is a human donor in good health (CMV status not recorded). Some clones in this sample may be carry-over from other donors' samples.

This clonotype showed up many times. The chain links TRBV7-6 to TRBJ1-1; 8 nucleotides line up with TRBD1. CDR3 length equals 15 residues. The trim removed 5 bases at V and 1 base at J, leaving 6 bases unmatched. CDR1 SGHVS and CDR2 FNYEAQ come from the germline V gene. The CDR3 nucleotides are TGTGCCAGCAGCACCCGACAGGGGACGAACACTGAAGCTTTCTTT. Translation: CASSTRQGTNTEAFF.

For this clonotype: Just one base apart from a much larger clone, this may be a read error. This sequence joins TRBV7-8 and TRBJ2-7; maybe TRBD1 (6 bases). Germline CDR1 and CDR2: SGHVS and FQNEAQ. The CDR3 runs 15 residues. The CDR3 sequence is CASKGEQANSYKQYF. The CDR3 bases are TGTGCCAGCAAGGGGGAACAGGCCAACTCCTACAAGCAGTACTTC.

In this sample, this clonotype turned up a few times. The chain links TRBV20-1 to TRBJ1-6; D possibly corresponds to TRBD1 (5 bases). Germline V lookup: CDR1 DFQATT, CDR2 SNEGSKA (reference sequence). V was cut by 5 bases and J by 5 bases, with 13 bases left in between. This CDR3 has 14 residues. DNA for the CDR3: TGCAGTGCTTTCCAGACAGTCAATAATTCACCCCTCCACTTT. It specifies CSAFQTVNNSPLHF.

The rearrangement joins TRBV15 to TRBJ2-7; D call uncertain. There are 15 residues in the CDR3. Trimming shortened V by 0 bases and J by 1 base, and 10 bases separated the two germline ends. Per germline, CDR1 LNHNV and CDR2 YYDKDF (reference sequence). CDR3: CATSRDLGGSYEQYF. The CDR3 DNA reads as TGTGCCACCAGCAGAGATCTAGGCGGTTCCTACGAGCAGTACTTC.

V is TRBV19 and J is TRBJ1-5; 8 nucleotides match TRBD1. With V trimmed by 0 bases and J by 6 bases, 1 base remained unmatched. The CDR3 length is 14 residues. Per germline, CDR1 LNHDA and CDR2 SQIVND (reference sequence). This CDR3 is CASSIDRGRQPQHF. The CDR3 region has the DNA TGTGCCAGTAGTATAGACAGGGGGCGTCAGCCCCAGCATTTT.

V is TRBV28 and J is TRBJ2-7; D may match TRBD1 or TRBD2 (5 bases each). Looked up from germline, CDR1 is MDHEN and CDR2 is SYDVKM. Trimming took 3 bases from V and 0 from J, leaving 12 bases between them. The CDR3 totals 15 residues. CDR3 DNA sequence: TGTGCCAGCAGTTTTCGTCCAGGGAGCTCCTACGAGCAGTACTTC. Protein: CASSFRPGSSYEQYF.

This clonotype has a handful of counts. The chain uses TRBV5-5 and TRBJ2-1; D not resolved. The CDR3 has 14 amino acids. V lost 0 bases, J lost 1 base, and 5 bases lay in between. CDR1 is SGHKS, CDR2 YYEKEE, per germline (reference sequence). The CDR3 DNA follows: TGTGCCAGCAGCTTGGGCCAGTCCTACAATGAGCAGTTCTTC. It is translated as CASSLGQSYNEQFF.

This chain uses TRBV6-1 with TRBJ2-5; 8 bases agree with TRBD2. From germline, CDR1 is MNHNS and CDR2 SASEGT. There are 12 residues in the CDR3. V trimming: 6 bases; J trimming: 5 bases; junction bases outside the gene matches: 2. DNA for the CDR3: TGTGCCAGCAGAGGACTAGCCGAGACCCAGTACTTC. Amino acids: CASRGLAETQYF.

The sample holds a few counts of this clonotype. The V gene is TRBV9, the J gene TRBJ2-1, with 11 bases aligning to TRBD1. V shed 3 bases and J 7 bases; nucleotides not matched to a gene: 15. Looked up from germline, CDR1 is SGDLS and CDR2 is YYNGEE. The CDR3 totals 18 residues. The CDR3 region is CASSANVNGQGAWNEQFF. The CDR3 DNA is TGTGCCAGCAGCGCAAATGTTAATGGACAGGGGGCATGGAATGAGCAGTTCTTC.

V is TRBV29-1 and J is TRBJ2-1; perhaps TRBD2 as D (6 bases). This CDR3 region has 12 residues. V dropped 7 bases and J dropped 3 bases, with 10 bases sitting between them. Germline V gene lookup returns CDR1 SQVTM and CDR2 ANQGSEA. The CDR3 region has the DNA TGCAGCGCAGGACTAAACTACAATGAGCAGTTCTTC. Translated, it gives CSAGLNYNEQFF.

The chain uses TRBV20-1 and TRBJ2-5; perhaps TRBD2 as D (6 bases). The germline V and J ends were trimmed by 0 bases and 2 bases, with 16 bases remaining between them. The CDR3 contains 16 residues. The germline gives CDR1 DFQATT, CDR2 SNEGSKA (reference sequence). The CDR3 DNA reads as TGCAGTGCTAGAGAGCGGGATCCCCCCAAACAAGAGACCCAGTACTTC. Amino acid sequence: CSARERDPPKQETQYF.

This clonotype was detected ten times or more. The chain combines TRBV28 with TRBJ2-7; 9 positions match TRBD1. The germline V gene encodes CDR1 MDHEN and CDR2 SYDVKM. V was clipped by 4 bases and J by 2 bases; unmatched bases: 15. The CDR3 totals 18 residues. This CDR3 is CASSSLDRGPFIPYEQYF. DNA of the CDR3: TGTGCCAGCAGTTCATTGGACAGGGGACCTTTTATCCCCTACGAGCAGTACTTC. Variable domain in full (rest from reference TRBV28 and TRBJ2-7): DVKVTQSSRYLVKRTGEKVFLECVQDMDHENMFWYRQDPGLGLRLIYFSYDVKMKEKGDIPEGYSVSREKKERFSLILESASTNQTSMYLCASSSLDRGPFIPYEQYFGPGTRLTVT.